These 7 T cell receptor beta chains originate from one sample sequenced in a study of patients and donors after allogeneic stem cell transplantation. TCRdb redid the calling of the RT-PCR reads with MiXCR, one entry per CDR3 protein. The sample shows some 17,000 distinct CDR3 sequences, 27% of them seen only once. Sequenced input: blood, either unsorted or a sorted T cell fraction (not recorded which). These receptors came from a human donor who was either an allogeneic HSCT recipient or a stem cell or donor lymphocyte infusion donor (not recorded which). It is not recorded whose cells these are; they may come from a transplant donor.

CDR3: CATSSRTGIGSPLHF. DNA of the CDR3: TGTGCCACCAGCAGTCGCACAGGGATAGGATCACCCCTCCACTTT. J is TRBJ1-6 and V is TRBV15; a possible D gene is TRBD1 (6 bases). This CDR3 is built from 15 residues. Germline CDR1 LNHNV, CDR2 YYDKDF (reference sequence). V lost 3 bases and J 10 bases, leaving 16 bases between the germline ends.

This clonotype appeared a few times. This CDR3 is CASSSGIEGPFF. The CDR3 DNA reads TGTGCCAGCAGCTCCGGGATCGAGGGGCCTTTCTTT. The V and J genes are TRBV27 and TRBJ1-1; weak D call: TRBD1 (5 bases). The CDR3 sequence is 12 residues long. Deletions cut 6 bases from V and 12 bases from J, with 17 bases between. Germline V CDR1 and CDR2: MNHEY, SMNVEV (reference sequence).

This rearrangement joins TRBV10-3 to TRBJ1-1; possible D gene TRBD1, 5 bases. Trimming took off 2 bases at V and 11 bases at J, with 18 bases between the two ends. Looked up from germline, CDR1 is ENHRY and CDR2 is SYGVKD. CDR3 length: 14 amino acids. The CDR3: CAISEGAGMGSAFF. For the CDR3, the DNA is TGTGCCATCAGTGAGGGGGCAGGGATGGGATCGGCTTTCTTT.

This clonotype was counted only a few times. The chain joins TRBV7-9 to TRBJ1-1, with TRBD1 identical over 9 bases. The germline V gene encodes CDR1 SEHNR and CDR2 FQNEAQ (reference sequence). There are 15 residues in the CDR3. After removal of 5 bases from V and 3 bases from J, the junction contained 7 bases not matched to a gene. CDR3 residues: CASSVGQGQDTEAFF. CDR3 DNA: TGTGCCAGCAGCGTCGGACAGGGGCAGGACACTGAAGCTTTCTTT.

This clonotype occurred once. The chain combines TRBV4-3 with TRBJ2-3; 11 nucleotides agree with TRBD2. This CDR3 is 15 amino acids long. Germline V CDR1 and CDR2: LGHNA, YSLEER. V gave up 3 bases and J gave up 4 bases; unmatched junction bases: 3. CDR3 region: CASSQTSGVADTQYF. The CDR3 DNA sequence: TGCGCCAGCAGCCAGACTAGCGGGGTAGCAGATACGCAGTATTTT.

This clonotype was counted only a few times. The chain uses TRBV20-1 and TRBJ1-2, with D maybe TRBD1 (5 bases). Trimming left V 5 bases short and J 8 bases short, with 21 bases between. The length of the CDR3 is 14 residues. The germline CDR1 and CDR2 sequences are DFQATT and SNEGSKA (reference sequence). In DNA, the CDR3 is TGCAGTGCTCCCCCCCAGGGTTCGGGCGGGGGCTACACCTTC. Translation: CSAPPQGSGGGYTF.

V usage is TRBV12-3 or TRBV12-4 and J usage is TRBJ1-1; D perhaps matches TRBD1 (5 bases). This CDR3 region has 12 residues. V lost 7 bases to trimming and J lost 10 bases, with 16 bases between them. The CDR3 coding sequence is TGTGCCAGCATGAAAGGGGCGGAAGTAGCTTTCTTT. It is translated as CASMKGAEVAFF.